This TCR beta chain is drawn from a study of cytomegalovirus exposure and HLA in healthy donors. The PCR contained 60 Vbeta and 13 Jbeta primers. Assay: immunoSEQ multiplex PCR; the TCRdb copy retains only in-frame clones and omits some. The repertoire has 250,000 or so clones, approximately 82% of them found once; the top ten carry roughly 7.4%. Nominally healthy donors were sampled, though unrecorded immune exposures were likely. This clone was recorded only once. Its antigen is as yet unknown. Trimming pared 3 bases from V and 4 bases from J, leaving 10 bases between. This CDR3 has 13 residues. Looked up from germline, CDR1 is KGHSH and CDR2 is LQKENI. Study results and caveats: In a later analysis, an Asian-associated ancestry cluster reportedly showed fewer N-insertions than the roughly 650-donor mean.

The receptor's source is a woman aged 60-75 years in good health and CMV-seropositive. The source material was PBMCs. The V gene is TRBV18, the J gene TRBJ2-7, with TRBD1 as a possible D gene (6 bases). This chain's CDR3 is CASSPGTSYEQYF. The DNA of the CDR3 is TGTGCCAGCTCACCGGGGACATCTTACGAGCAGTACTTC.